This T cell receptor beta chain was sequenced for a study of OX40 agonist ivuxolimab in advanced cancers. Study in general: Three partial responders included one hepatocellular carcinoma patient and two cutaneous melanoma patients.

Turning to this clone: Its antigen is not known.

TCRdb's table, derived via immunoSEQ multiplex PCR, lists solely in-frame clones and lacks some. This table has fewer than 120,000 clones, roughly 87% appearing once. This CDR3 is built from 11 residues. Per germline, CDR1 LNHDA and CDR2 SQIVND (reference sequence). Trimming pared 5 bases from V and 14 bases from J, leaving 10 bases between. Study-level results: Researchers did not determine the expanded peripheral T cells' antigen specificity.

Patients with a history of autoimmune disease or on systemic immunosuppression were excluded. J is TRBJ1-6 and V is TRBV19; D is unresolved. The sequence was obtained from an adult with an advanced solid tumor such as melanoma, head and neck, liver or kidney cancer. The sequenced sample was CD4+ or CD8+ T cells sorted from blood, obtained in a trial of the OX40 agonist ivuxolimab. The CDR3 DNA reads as TGTGCCAGTAGTTCTCCTGGGGCCCTCCACTTT. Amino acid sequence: CASSSPGALHF.